The present entry profiles one T cell receptor beta chain with its context. Its binding antigen is unknown. Base qualities are not at hand, and no much larger clone is one base apart. The protocol used for the library was the immunoSEQ multiplex PCR assay. For the multiplex PCR, a mixture combining 60 forward primers for TCR Vbeta segments and 13 reverse primers for TCR Jbeta segments was used. The CDR3 region of rearranged TCR beta genes was amplified from genomic DNA by a multiplex PCR assay. The Illumina HiSeq System was used to sequence the amplified TCR beta libraries as 87-base-pair reads. As for how the authors treated the data: A later analysis counted about 82 million unique TCR beta chains across the 500 to 850 repertoires, and around 9.9 million of these chains were shared by at least two donors. Raw reads were error-corrected and collapsed into unique sequences with a nearest-neighbor algorithm that merged closely related sequences to remove PCR and sequencing errors. V, D and J gene segments were assigned by aligning CDR3 sequences to IMGT reference sequences. For a sequence to be retained, at least a six-nucleotide match to both a V gene segment and a J gene segment was required. Rearrangements were called productive when the CDR3 lacked stop codons and stayed in frame with V and J; all others were non-productive. CDR3 was defined according to IMGT convention as the region running from the second conserved V-encoded cysteine to the conserved J-encoded phenylalanine. In an earlier analysis of roughly 610 of the donors, sequences lacking an unambiguous match to a single V gene segment were excluded. An earlier analysis of some 610 of the donors called V segments functional above 56.7% productive rearrangements and segregating when the between-donor standard deviation exceeded 5%. A statistical classification framework was developed to diagnose cytomegalovirus status using the catalog of TCR beta chain sequences. V and J gene assignment, in a later analysis, came from comparing TCR nucleotide sequences with IMGT/GENE-DB human TR gene sequences. The TCRdist pipeline was used in a later analysis to assign CDR3 sequences and most-parsimonious VDJ recombination scenarios. In a later analysis, every TCR beta chain was defined by the combination of its CDR3 amino acid sequence and its V-gene family, and reads without a unique V-gene family were dropped. As a way to deal with suspected cross-contamination and a sequencing artifact, a later analysis dropped more than 500 nucleotide sequences that were highly shared and had low generation probability. A later analysis calculated a clonal expansion index for each public chain from normalized within-repertoire ranks of inferred template counts. In a later analysis, generation probabilities were computed using a VDJ recombination model fitted to out-of-frame rearrangements, and the results were checked against IGoR. A later analysis scored TCR-TCR, TCR-HLA and TCR-CMV co-occurrence with hypergeometric tests, applying a repertoire-size bias correction to TCR pairs. In a later analysis, false discovery rates were estimated by permuting HLA or CMV assignments 20 times. In a later analysis, co-occurring TCRs were grouped using DBSCAN, and TCRdist sequence similarity was added for clustering within HLA-allele-positive subsets. Co-occurrence clustering excluded repertoires with fewer than 30,000 or more than 120,000 public chains, plus five with anomalous nucleotide sharing. The clones in this table, taken by TCRdb from immuneACCESS, are in-frame only. Not every clone is retained; where verified, under half of the shortfall comes from an unresolved V gene, and the cause of the rest is unknown. D and trimming were read from the DNA, whereas the V and J calls and clone size are those reported in that table. The sample table holds roughly 150,000 clones, of which about 75% were seen once. The ten largest clonotypes hold 0.66% of the sample.

The record originates from a study of cytomegalovirus exposure and HLA in healthy donors listed by TCRdb under 2017. About the study as a whole: According to an earlier analysis of several hundred of the donors, roughly 180 million T cells yielded approximately 120 million unique TCR beta sequences and 276 Gb of sequence data. A later genetic analysis used genome-wide SNP genotypes for about three fifths of the 666 donors, treating that subset as a discovery cohort. Of the roughly 400 genotyped donors, 65% to 90% fell in the genetic ancestry cluster associated with self-reported Caucasian donors. Across about 370 genotyped donors of the cohort, an average of about 240,000 unique TCR beta nucleotide sequences per donor were sequenced, and 15% to 20% of those sequences were non-productive. The study aimed to test whether cataloging public T cell receptors could reveal signatures of past pathogen exposure. The study used immunosequencing to profile the T cell repertoires of 600 to 850 subjects and linked those repertoires to cytomegalovirus serostatus. A later analysis re-examined previously published TCR beta repertoires from 600 to 700 donors and added high-resolution HLA genotyping to investigate patterns of TCR occurrence. Typing coverage differed by locus: A, B, C, DRB1 and DQB1 were typed in roughly 629-630 donors, DQA1 in 500 to 550, DPA1 in nearly 610, and DPB1 in roughly 450. Because of strong linkage in the cohort, four to six DR-DQ haplotypes were treated as single units for association and clustering. Every discovery cohort repertoire had been produced on one sequencing platform. To predict cytomegalovirus infection status, the study combined high-throughput TCR immunosequencing, statistical association of individual TCRs with disease status, and machine learning. Donor age, sex, ethnicity and CMV serostatus were collected together with the repertoire data. Rather than drawing on any new phenotypic data, the later analysis identified candidate immune exposures from TCR beta sequences and the way those sequences occurred across donors. An earlier analysis of approximately 500 of the donors applied high-throughput TCR beta sequencing to assess whether each TCR beta V gene segment acted as functional or pseudogenic. Along with the roughly 610-subject first cohort, a separate validation cohort of over a hundred different subjects was used. An early release covering 550 to 700 HLA-typed donors comprised 300 to 350 gigabases of sequencing data and tens of millions of unique TCR sequences. Both class I and class II loci were covered by HLA typing, at four-digit resolution. General conclusions and limits of the study: Roughly uniform sequencing depth across donors was assumed in presence/absence analyses, although this assumption may not hold. Because HLA typing was unavailable for some donors at each locus, only the typed subset was used in association tests. In a later genetic analysis, a missense DCLRE1C variant was associated with V-gene and J-gene trimming of TCR beta chains, and the association was replicated in an independent cohort. A later analysis associated 15,000 or so TCR beta sequences with specific HLA alleles at a false discovery rate of 0.05. A group of highly shared sequence variants was considered likely to be a technical artifact of the sequencing pipeline. In the study, some 180 TCR beta chains were listed as associated with cytomegalovirus. Linkage disequilibrium might explain the correlated functional status among segregating V segments, but an unknown experimental factor could not be excluded. According to the authors, the approach could potentially be generalized to other disease states and immunological phenotypes. In a later genetic analysis, fewer N-insertions in productive TCRs were reported among donors in an Asian-associated ancestry cluster than the roughly 700-donor mean. In a later analysis, TCR association rates were found to vary across HLA loci, with the most associated TCRs seen for DRB1 alleles and the fewest for HLA-C alleles. A later analysis reported that several top co-occurrence clusters appeared linked to parvovirus B19, influenza, CMV and Epstein-Barr virus. Strong co-occurrence of HLA alleles, especially DR and DQ, made assigning TCR associations to individual alleles difficult. Cytomegalovirus status was reported to be diagnosed by the classifier with high specificity and sensitivity in both the original and validation cohorts. While some public TCRs were present in many individuals, most TCR sequences turned up only very rarely across donors. Because counts were too low, under 20 rarely observed V segments, including chromosome 9 orphons, were left out of the earlier analysis of a few hundred of the donors. In a later analysis, most CMV-associated TCR beta chains were found to appear HLA-restricted, with HLA associations seemingly driven largely by CMV exposure. Only TCR beta chains were sequenced in this cohort, and the absence of alpha or paired-chain data limited detectable features. CMV serostatus was the only immune exposure information available for the cohort. In vitro tests confirmed that a few of the cytomegalovirus-associated TCR beta chains recognize cytomegalovirus antigens. Compared with equally common non-associated chains, HLA-associated TCR beta chains in a later analysis were more clonally expanded and had lower generation probabilities. A further reported finding was that TCR beta sequences accurately predicted the HLA-A and HLA-B alleles for most subjects in the first cohort. Broadly in line with IMGT annotations, most TCR beta V segments showed up in productive rearrangements about 90% or about 30% of the time in an earlier analysis of around 550 of the donors.

In total, about 650 healthy bone marrow donors made up the cohort. All cohort members were sampled while nominally healthy, although unrecorded immune exposures were likely present. The donor was CMV seronegative and was included in the group of several hundred seronegative cohort members. Every donor gave a peripheral blood sample, and the peripheral blood mononuclear cells from that sample were used for TCR beta sequencing. Genomic DNA extraction from the blood cell samples was performed with the Qiagen DNeasy Blood Extraction Kit. The sequenced sample was PBMCs. This sequence was found in a male donor in good health and CMV-seronegative.

The CDR3 region reads CAISDPGGNQPQHF. The DNA sequence follows: TGTGCCATCAGTGATCCAGGGGGCAATCAGCCCCAGCATTTT. The receptor chain draws on TRBV10-3 and TRBJ1-5; the D gene is perhaps TRBD1, from 6 matching bases. CDR1 and CDR2, looked up from the germline V gene, are ENHRY and SYGVKD. V and J lose 3 bases and 2 bases, and a span of 8 bases separates them. The CDR3 spans 14 residues, from the cysteine through the phenylalanine. Just CDR3 DNA is preserved here, 42 bases in frame from base 1.